Included here is one TCR beta chain sequence, with context. Produced via immunoSEQ multiplex PCR; TCRdb's table is partial and in-frame only. Of approximately 26,000 clones listed, roughly 87% are singletons. The sample is drawn from a study of blood T cell repertoires in COVID-19. Study in general: Acute and convalescent COVID-19 specimens originated in the United States, Italy and Spain. T cells, B-cell-depleted T cells, or PBMCs supplied cDNA or gDNA.

The clonotype originates from a human donor with acute or convalescent COVID-19. The donor label of this sample is uncertain. What was sequenced was peripheral blood.

The CDR3 nucleotides are TGTGCCTCTACGACAGATAAGAAAGAGACCCAGTACTTC. Protein product: CASTTDKKETQYF. The V call is TRBV30, the J call TRBJ2-5; possibly TRBD1 for D (5 bases). CDR1 and CDR2 from the germline V gene are GTSNPN and SVGIG (reference sequence). The CDR3 extends over 13 amino acids. The V end lost 7 bases, the J end lost 3 bases, and 15 bases lay between the germline ends. The variable domain in full, completed from reference TRBV30 and TRBJ2-5, reads SQTIHQWPATLVQPVGSPLSLECTVEGTSNPNLYWYRQAAGRGLQLLFYSVGIGQISSEVPQNLSASRPQDRQFILSSKKLLLSDSGFYLCASTTDKKETQYFGPGTRLLVL.